The sequence of this T cell receptor (beta chain) was determined in a study of metastatic and nonmetastatic thyroid tumors. Regarding the study as a whole: Relative to benign nodules, malignant thyroid tumors were reportedly characterized by significantly elevated TCR beta diversity in blood and tumor.

Until they underwent thyroid surgery, no patient had received any treatment. The sample holds many counts of this clone. Antigen: not known. TCRdb called clones again from the PCR reads with MiXCR. The data show 15,000 to 20,000 clones, 15% to 19% seen once. The CDR3 is 14 amino acids. Unmatched junction bases numbered 7, after V lost 6 bases and J lost 4 bases. Germline CDR1 and CDR2: SNHLY and FYNNEI. This TCR was recovered from a female donor with papillary thyroid cancer or a benign thyroid nodule (not recorded which). Some clones in this sample may be carry-over from other donors' samples. The chain links TRBV2 to TRBJ2-7; 9 nucleotides agree with TRBD2. Specimen: blood. The CDR3 spells CASRRLAAKYEQYF. CDR3 sequence (DNA): TGTGCCAGCAGACGACTAGCGGCTAAATACGAGCAGTACTTC.